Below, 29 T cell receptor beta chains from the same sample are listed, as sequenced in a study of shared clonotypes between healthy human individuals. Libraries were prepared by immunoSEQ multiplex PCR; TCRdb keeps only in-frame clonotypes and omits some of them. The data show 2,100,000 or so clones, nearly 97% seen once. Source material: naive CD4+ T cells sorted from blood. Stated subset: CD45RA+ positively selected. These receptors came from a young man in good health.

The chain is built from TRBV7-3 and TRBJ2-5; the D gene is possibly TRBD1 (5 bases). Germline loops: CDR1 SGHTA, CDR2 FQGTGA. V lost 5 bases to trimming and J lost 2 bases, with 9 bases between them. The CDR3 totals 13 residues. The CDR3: CASSMTAQETQYF. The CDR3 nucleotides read TGTGCCAGCAGCATGACAGCGCAAGAGACCCAGTACTTC. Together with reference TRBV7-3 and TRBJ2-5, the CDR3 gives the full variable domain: GAGVSQTPSNKVTEKGKYVELRCDPISGHTALYWYRQSLGQGPEFLIYFQGTGAADDSGLPNDRFFAVRPEGSVSTLKIQRTERGDSAVYLCASSMTAQETQYFGPGTRLLVL.

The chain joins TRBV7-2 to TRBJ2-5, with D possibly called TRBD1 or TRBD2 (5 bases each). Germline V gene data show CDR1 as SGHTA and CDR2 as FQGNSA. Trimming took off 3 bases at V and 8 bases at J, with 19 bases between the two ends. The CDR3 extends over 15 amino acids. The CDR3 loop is CASSFGGWGPLTQYF. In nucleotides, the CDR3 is TGTGCCAGCAGCTTCGGAGGATGGGGCCCCCTAACCCAGTACTTC. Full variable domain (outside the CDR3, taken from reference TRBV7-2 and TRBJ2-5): GAGVSQSPSNKVTEKGKDVELRCDPISGHTALYWYRQSLGQGLEFLIYFQGNSAPDKSGLPSDRFSAERTGGSVSTLTIQRTQQEDSAVYLCASSFGGWGPLTQYFGPGTRLLVL.

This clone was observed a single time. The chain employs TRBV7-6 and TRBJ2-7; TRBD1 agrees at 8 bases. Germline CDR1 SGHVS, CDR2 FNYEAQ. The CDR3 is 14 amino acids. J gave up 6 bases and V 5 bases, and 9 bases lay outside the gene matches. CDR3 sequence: CASSTPGTGGEQYF. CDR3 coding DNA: TGTGCCAGCAGCACCCCCGGGACAGGCGGCGAGCAGTACTTC.

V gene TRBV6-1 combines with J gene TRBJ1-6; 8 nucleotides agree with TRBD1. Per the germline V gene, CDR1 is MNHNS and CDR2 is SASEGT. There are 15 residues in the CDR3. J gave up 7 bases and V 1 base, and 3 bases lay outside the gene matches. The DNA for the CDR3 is TGTGCCAGCAGTGAAGGGCAGGGGGCAAATTCACCCCTCCACTTT. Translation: CASSEGQGANSPLHF.

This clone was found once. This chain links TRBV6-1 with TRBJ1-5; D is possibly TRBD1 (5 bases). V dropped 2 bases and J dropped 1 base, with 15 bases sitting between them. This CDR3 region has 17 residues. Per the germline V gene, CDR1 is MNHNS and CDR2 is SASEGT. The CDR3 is CASSETLGAGSNQPQHF. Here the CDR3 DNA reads TGTGCCAGCAGTGAAACCCTCGGGGCGGGAAGCAATCAGCCCCAGCATTTT.

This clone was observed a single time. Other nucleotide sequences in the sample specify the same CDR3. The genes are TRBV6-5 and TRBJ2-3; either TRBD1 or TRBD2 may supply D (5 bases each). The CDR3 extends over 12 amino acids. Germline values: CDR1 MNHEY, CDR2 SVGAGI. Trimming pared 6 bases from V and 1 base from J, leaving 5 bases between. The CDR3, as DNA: TGTGCCAGCAGGGGACGCACAGATACGCAGTATTTT. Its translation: CASRGRTDTQYF.

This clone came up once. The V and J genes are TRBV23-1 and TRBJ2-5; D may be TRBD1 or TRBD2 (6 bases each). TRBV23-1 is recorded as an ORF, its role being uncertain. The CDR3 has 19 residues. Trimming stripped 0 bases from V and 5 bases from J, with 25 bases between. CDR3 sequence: CASSQSKRGEDRFIETQYF. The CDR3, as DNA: TGCGCCAGCAGTCAATCGAAGAGGGGGGAAGACAGATTCATCGAGACCCAGTACTTC.

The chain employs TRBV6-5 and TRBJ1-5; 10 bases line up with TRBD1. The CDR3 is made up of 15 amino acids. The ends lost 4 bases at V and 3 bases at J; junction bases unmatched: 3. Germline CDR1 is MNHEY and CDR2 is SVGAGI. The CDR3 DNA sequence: TGTGCCAGCAGTTTAGGGACAGGGGCCAATCAGCCCCAGCATTTT. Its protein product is CASSLGTGANQPQHF.

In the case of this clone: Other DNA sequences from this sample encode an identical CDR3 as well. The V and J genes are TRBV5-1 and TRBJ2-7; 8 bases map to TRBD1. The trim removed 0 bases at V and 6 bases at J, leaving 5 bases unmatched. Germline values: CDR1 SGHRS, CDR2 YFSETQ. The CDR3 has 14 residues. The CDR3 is CASSLGQGASEQYF. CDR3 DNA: TGCGCCAGCAGCTTGGGGCAGGGGGCTTCCGAGCAGTACTTC. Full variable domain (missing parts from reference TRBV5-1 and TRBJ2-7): KAGVTQTPRYLIKTRGQQVTLSCSPISGHRSVSWYQQTPGQGLQFLFEYFSETQRNKGNFPGRFSGRQFSNSRSEMNVSTLELGDSALYLCASSLGQGASEQYFGPGTRLTVT.

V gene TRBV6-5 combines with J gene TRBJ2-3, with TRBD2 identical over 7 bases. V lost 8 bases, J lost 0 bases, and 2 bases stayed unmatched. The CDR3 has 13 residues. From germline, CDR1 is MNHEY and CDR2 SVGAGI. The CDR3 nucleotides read TGTGCCAGCGGGGAGGGAAGCACAGATACGCAGTATTTT. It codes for CASGEGSTDTQYF.

The CDR3 region is CASSFDGALNTGELFF. CDR3 DNA sequence: TGCGCCAGCAGCTTTGATGGGGCGCTTAACACCGGGGAGCTGTTTTTT. The chain combines TRBV5-1 with TRBJ2-2, with D possibly TRBD1 on 5 matching bases. Trimming stripped 2 bases from V and 2 bases from J, with 13 bases between. The V gene's germline CDR1 is SGHRS and CDR2 YFSETQ. CDR3 length: 16 residues.

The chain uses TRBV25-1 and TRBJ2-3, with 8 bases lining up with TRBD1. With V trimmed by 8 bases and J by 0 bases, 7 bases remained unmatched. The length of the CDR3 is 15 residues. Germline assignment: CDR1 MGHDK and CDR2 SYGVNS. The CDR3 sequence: CASSPTGGSTDTQYF. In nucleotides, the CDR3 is TGTGCCAGCTCCCCTACAGGGGGAAGCACAGATACGCAGTATTTT.

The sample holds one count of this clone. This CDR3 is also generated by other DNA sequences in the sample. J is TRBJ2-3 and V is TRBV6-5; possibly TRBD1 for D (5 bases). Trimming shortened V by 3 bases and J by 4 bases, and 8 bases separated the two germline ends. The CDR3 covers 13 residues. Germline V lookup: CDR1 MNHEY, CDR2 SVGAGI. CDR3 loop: CASSYRGADTQYF. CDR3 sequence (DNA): TGTGCCAGCAGTTATAGGGGCGCAGATACGCAGTATTTT.

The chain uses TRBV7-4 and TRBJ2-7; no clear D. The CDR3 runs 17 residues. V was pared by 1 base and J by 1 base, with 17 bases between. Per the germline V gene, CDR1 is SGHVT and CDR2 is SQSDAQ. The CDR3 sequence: CASSLGRLQCISYEQYF. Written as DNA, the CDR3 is TGTGCCAGCAGCTTAGGACGGCTACAGTGTATTTCCTACGAGCAGTACTTC.

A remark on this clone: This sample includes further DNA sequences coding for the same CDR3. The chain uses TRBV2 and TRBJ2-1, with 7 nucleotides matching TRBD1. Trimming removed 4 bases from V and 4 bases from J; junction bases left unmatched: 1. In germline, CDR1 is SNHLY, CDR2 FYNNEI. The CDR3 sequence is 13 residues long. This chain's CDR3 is CASSGQGYNEQFF. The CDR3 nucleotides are TGTGCCAGCAGTGGACAGGGATACAATGAGCAGTTCTTC.

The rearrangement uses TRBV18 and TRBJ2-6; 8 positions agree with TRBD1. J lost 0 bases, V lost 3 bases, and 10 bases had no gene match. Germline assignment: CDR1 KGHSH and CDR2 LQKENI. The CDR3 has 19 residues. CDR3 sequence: CASSPMTGVRISGANVLTF. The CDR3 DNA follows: TGTGCCAGCTCACCCATGACAGGGGTGAGGATCTCTGGGGCCAACGTCCTGACTTTC.

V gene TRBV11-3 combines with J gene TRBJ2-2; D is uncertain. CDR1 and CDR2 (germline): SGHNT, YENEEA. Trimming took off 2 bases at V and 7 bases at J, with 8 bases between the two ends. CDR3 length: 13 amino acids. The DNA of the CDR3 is TGTGCCAGCAGCTTAAGACCCGACGGGGAGCTGTTTTTT. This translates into CASSLRPDGELFF. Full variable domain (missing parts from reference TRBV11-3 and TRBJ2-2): EAGVVQSPRYKIIEKKQPVAFWCNPISGHNTLYWYLQNLGQGPELLIRYENEEAVDDSQLPKDRFSAERLKGVDSTLKIQPAELGDSAVYLCASSLRPDGELFFGEGSRLTVL.

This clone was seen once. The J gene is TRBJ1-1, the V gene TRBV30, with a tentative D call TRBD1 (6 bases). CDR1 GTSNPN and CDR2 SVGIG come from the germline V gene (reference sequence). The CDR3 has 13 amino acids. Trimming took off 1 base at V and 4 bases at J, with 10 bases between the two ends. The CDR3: CAWSGRGPTEAFF. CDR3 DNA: TGTGCCTGGAGTGGCCGGGGGCCCACTGAAGCTTTCTTT.

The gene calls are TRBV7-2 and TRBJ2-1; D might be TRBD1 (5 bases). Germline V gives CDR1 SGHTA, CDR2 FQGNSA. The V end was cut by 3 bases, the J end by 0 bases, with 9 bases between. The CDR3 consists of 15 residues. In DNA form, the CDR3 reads TGTGCCAGCAGCTTTCGACAGCTCTCCTACAATGAGCAGTTCTTC. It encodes CASSFRQLSYNEQFF.

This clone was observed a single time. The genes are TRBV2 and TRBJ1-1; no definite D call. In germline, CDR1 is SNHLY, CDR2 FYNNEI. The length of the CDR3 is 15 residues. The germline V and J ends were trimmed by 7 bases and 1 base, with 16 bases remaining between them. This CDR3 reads CASTLTGSPNTEAFF. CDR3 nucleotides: TGTGCCAGCACCCTAACTGGGTCGCCGAACACTGAAGCTTTCTTT.

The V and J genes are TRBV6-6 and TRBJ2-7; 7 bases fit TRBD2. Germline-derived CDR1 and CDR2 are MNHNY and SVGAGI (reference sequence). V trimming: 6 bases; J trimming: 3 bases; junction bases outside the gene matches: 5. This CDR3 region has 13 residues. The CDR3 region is CASSPGLGYEQYF. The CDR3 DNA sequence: TGTGCCAGCAGCCCAGGACTAGGCTACGAGCAGTACTTC.

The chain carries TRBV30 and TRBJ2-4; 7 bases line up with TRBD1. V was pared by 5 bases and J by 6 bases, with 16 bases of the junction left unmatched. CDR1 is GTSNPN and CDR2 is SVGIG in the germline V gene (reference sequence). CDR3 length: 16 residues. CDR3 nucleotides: TGTGCCTGGGAGACGGACAGGACCCCACGGGGAAACATTCAGTACTTC. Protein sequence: CAWETDRTPRGNIQYF.

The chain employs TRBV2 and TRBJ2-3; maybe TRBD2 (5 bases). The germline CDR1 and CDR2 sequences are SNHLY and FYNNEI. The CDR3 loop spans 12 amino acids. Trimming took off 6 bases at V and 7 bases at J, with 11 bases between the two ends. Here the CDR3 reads CASRYTGNTQYF. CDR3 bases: TGTGCCAGCAGGTACACGGGAAATACGCAGTATTTT.

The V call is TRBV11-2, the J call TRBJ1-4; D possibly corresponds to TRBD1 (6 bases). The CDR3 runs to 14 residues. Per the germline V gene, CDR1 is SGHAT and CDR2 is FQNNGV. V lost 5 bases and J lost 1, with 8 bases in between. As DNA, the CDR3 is TGTGCCAGCAGCGCACAGGGAACTAATGAAAAACTGTTTTTT. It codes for CASSAQGTNEKLFF.

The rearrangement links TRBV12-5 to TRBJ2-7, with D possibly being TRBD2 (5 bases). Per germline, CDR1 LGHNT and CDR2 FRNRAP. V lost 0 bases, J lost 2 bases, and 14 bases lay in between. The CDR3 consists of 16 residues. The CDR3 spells CASGLVLDLATYEQYF. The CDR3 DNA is TGTGCTAGTGGTTTGGTACTGGACTTAGCTACCTACGAGCAGTACTTC.

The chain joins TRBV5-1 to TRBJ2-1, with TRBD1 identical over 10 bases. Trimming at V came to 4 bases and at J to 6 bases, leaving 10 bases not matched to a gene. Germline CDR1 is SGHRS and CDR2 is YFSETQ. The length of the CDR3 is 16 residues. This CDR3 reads CASSRGGTGDGNEQFF. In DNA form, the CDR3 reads TGCGCCAGCAGCCGCGGCGGGACAGGGGACGGCAATGAGCAGTTCTTC.

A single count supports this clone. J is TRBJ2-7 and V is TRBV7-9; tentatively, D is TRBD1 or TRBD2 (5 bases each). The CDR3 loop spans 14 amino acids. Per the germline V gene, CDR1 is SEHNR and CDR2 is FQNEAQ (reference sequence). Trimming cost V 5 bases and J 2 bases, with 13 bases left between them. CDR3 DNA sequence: TGTGCCAGCAGCGGGGACCTCCTTACCTACGAGCAGTACTTC. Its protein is CASSGDLLTYEQYF. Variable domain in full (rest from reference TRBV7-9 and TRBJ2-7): DTGVSQNPRHKITKRGQNVTFRCDPISEHNRLYWYRQTLGQGPEFLTYFQNEAQLEKSRLLSDRFSAERPKGSFSTLEIQRTEQGDSAMYLCASSGDLLTYEQYFGPGTRLTVT.

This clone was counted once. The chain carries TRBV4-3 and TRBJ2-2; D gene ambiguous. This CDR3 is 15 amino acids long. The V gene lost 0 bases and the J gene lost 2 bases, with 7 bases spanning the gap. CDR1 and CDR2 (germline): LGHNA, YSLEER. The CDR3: CASSQESANTGELFF. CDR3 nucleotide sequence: TGCGCCAGCAGCCAAGAATCGGCAAACACCGGGGAGCTGTTTTTT.

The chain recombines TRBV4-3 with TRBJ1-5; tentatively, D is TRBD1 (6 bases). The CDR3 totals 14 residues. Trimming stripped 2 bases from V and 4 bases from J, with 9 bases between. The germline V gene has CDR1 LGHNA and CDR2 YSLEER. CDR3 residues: CASSQTDRNQPQHF. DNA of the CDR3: TGCGCCAGCAGCCAAACGGACAGAAATCAGCCCCAGCATTTT.